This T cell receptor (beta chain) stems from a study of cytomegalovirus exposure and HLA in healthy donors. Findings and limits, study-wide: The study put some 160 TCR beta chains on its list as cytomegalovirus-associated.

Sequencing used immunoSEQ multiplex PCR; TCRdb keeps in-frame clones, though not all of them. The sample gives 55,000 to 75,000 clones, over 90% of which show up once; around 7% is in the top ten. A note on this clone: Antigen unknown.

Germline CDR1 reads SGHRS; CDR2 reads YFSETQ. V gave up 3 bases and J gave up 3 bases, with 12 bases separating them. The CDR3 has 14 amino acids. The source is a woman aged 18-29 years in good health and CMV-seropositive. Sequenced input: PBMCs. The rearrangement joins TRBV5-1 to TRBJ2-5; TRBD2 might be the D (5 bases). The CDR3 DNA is TGCGCCAGCAGCTCAACGGGGAACGAAGAGACCCAGTACTTC. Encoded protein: CASSSTGNEETQYF.